The entry below gives a single TCR beta chain sequence along with its context. CDR1 MNHEY and CDR2 SVGAGI come from the germline V gene. The V gene end was trimmed by 2 bases and the J gene end by 4 bases; junction bases not matched to a gene: 4. This CDR3 has 14 amino acids. This sample is part of a study of blood T cell repertoires in COVID-19. Study summary: The United States, Italy and Spain were the sources of the acute and convalescent COVID-19 samples. Nucleic acid was either cDNA or gDNA, and it came from T cells, B-cell-depleted T cells, or PBMCs.

In the study's own analysis: It was from reference gene primer amplification that nucleated cell counts were estimated. The repertoire was sequenced with immunoSEQ multiplex PCR; TCRdb's copy has only in-frame clones and lacks some. For V, J and clone size, that table is used; D and trimming come from the DNA. The sample has some 140,000 clones, under 90% seen once. Sequenced sample: PBMCs or T cells enriched from blood (not recorded which). The V gene is TRBV6-5, the J gene TRBJ2-5; TRBD1 agrees at 7 bases. This sequence originates from a man aged 40-49 years with acute COVID-19. This CDR3 reads CASSYGQGVETQYF. The CDR3 DNA follows: TGTGCCAGCAGTTACGGGCAGGGGGTAGAGACCCAGTACTTC.